A selection of T cell receptor beta chains follows, all from one sample in a study of beta chain features in type 1 diabetes. This table comes from immunoSEQ multiplex PCR, and its TCRdb copy is limited to in-frame clones, with some not included. The sample records about 29,000 clones, 56% being singletons. The specimen sequenced was Tregs from blood. The receptor source for this set is a woman between 18 and 30 years old with type 1 diabetes. Both conserved end residues are part of each CDR3. A D gene is named only where the DNA matches it firmly. Size tells how often a clone was seen (once, few, many) or the class of an expanded clone, and some rows leave it out.

clone size: NA
J gene: TRBJ2-4
D gene: TRBD2
V gene: TRBV28
CDR3 protein: CASSIAGGPIQYF
CDR3 DNA: TGTGCCTCCTCGATTGCGGGAGGGCCCATTCAGTACTTC

clone size: few
J gene: TRBJ1-2
D gene: NA
V gene: TRBV30
CDR3 protein: CAWKRPGNLNYGYTF
CDR3 DNA: TGTGCCTGGAAAAGACCCGGGAACCTCAACTATGGCTACACCTTC

clone size: NA
J gene: TRBJ2-1
D gene: TRBD2
V gene: TRBV9
CDR3 protein: CASSVRLAGGEEQFF
CDR3 DNA: TGTGCCAGCAGCGTCCGACTAGCGGGAGGCGAGGAGCAGTTCTTC

clone size: NA
J gene: TRBJ1-1
D gene: NA
V gene: TRBV6-6
CDR3 protein: CASSYLSPGGNTEAFF
CDR3 DNA: TGTGCCAGCAGTTACCTCTCCCCCGGGGGGAACACTGAAGCTTTCTTT

clone size: NA
J gene: TRBJ1-2
D gene: NA
V gene: TRBV19
CDR3 protein: CASNPQGSPYGYTF
CDR3 DNA: TGTGCCAGCAATCCACAGGGAAGCCCTTATGGCTACACCTTC

clone size: NA
J gene: TRBJ2-1
D gene: TRBD1
V gene: TRBV7-3
CDR3 protein: CASSSFKGQGSINEQFF
CDR3 DNA: TGTGCCAGCAGCTCCTTTAAGGGACAGGGGAGTATCAATGAGCAGTTCTTC

clone size: few
J gene: TRBJ2-3
D gene: NA
V gene: TRBV10-3
CDR3 protein: CAIEMAGADTQYF
CDR3 DNA: TGTGCCATCGAGATGGCAGGTGCAGATACGCAGTATTTT

clone size: once
J gene: TRBJ2-3
D gene: TRBD2
V gene: TRBV5-1
CDR3 protein: CASSHPSGGRDTQYF
CDR3 DNA: TGCGCCAGCAGCCACCCTAGCGGGGGGAGAGATACGCAGTATTTT

clone size: NA
J gene: TRBJ2-7
D gene: TRBD2
V gene: TRBV14
CDR3 protein: CASNTGTNPYEQYF
CDR3 DNA: TGTGCCAGCAATACGGGGACTAATCCCTACGAGCAGTACTTC

clone size: few
J gene: TRBJ2-2
D gene: NA
V gene: TRBV29-1
CDR3 protein: CSVSSGVVYGGELFF
CDR3 DNA: TGCAGCGTTTCGTCAGGGGTAGTTTACGGCGGGGAGCTGTTTTTT

clone size: once
J gene: TRBJ2-1
D gene: NA
V gene: TRBV18
CDR3 protein: CASSPQPGDYNEQFF
CDR3 DNA: TGTGCCAGCTCACCGCAGCCCGGGGATTACAATGAGCAGTTCTTC

clone size: few
J gene: TRBJ1-2
D gene: TRBD1
V gene: TRBV2
CDR3 protein: CASNSGTAYGYTF
CDR3 DNA: TGTGCCAGCAACTCAGGGACAGCCTATGGCTACACCTTC

clone size: few
J gene: TRBJ2-1
D gene: TRBD2
V gene: TRBV4-3
CDR3 protein: CASSPERGGLAGDDNEQFF
CDR3 DNA: TGCGCCAGCAGCCCCGAGAGAGGGGGATTAGCGGGAGATGACAATGAGCAGTTCTTC

clone size: NA
J gene: TRBJ1-3
D gene: NA
V gene: TRBV7-2
CDR3 protein: CASSPYSGNTIYF
CDR3 DNA: TGTGCCAGCAGCCCCTACTCTGGAAACACCATATATTTT

clone size: once
J gene: TRBJ2-1
D gene: TRBD1
V gene: TRBV6-6
CDR3 protein: CASSATGGAGGEQFF
CDR3 DNA: TGTGCCAGCAGTGCGACAGGGGGCGCTGGTGGTGAGCAGTTCTTC

clone size: few
J gene: TRBJ1-1
D gene: NA
V gene: TRBV29-1
CDR3 protein: CSVPGRGASTEAFF
CDR3 DNA: TGCAGCGTTCCGGGGAGGGGGGCAAGCACTGAAGCTTTCTTT

clone size: NA
J gene: TRBJ2-5
D gene: NA
V gene: TRBV7-6
CDR3 protein: CASSLVQETQYF
CDR3 DNA: TGTGCCAGCAGCTTAGTCCAGGAGACCCAGTACTTC